A selection of T cell receptor beta chains follows, all from one sample in a study of human T cells and chemical hapten exposure. MiXCR, applied by TCRdb to the RACE reads, yields one record per CDR3 protein. The table shows some 400,000 distinct CDR3 sequences, with around 4.8% occurring only once. This specimen consisted of whole blood, obtained in connection with sensitization to the hapten diphenylcyclopropenone (DPC). The receptor set was obtained from a woman between 50 and 59 years old with alopecia areata. Some clones in this sample may be carry-over from other donors' samples. CDR3s include the opening cysteine and the closing phenylalanine or tryptophan. A D gene is named only where the DNA matches it firmly. Size values are once, few and many counts, or a class for expanded clones, and some rows have none.

j_gene: TRBJ2-1; d_gene: TRBD2; v_gene: TRBV14; abundance: many; CDR3aa: CASSQVGGLDYNEQFF; CDR3nt: TGTGCCAGCAGCCAAGTTGGGGGACTAGACTACAATGAGCAGTTCTTC
j_gene: TRBJ2-5; d_gene: NA; v_gene: TRBV28; abundance: many; CDR3aa: CASRQGGAVVETQYF; CDR3nt: TGTGCCAGCAGGCAGGGGGGGGCCGTAGTGGAGACCCAGTACTTC
j_gene: TRBJ1-6; d_gene: TRBD1; v_gene: TRBV2; abundance: NA; CDR3aa: CASSVAATGFNSPLHF; CDR3nt: TGTGCCAGCAGTGTCGCCGCGACAGGGTTCAATTCACCCCTCCACTTT
j_gene: TRBJ1-2; d_gene: NA; v_gene: TRBV18; abundance: NA; CDR3aa: CASSPRGGGGDYGYTF; CDR3nt: TGTGCCAGCTCACCACGGGGCGGCGGGGGAGACTATGGCTACACCTTC
j_gene: TRBJ1-5; d_gene: NA; v_gene: TRBV6-1; abundance: NA; CDR3aa: CASSARTNGNQPQHF; CDR3nt: TGTGCCAGCAGTGCTCGGACTAATGGGAATCAGCCCCAGCATTTT
j_gene: TRBJ2-3; d_gene: TRBD2; v_gene: TRBV6-1; abundance: many; CDR3aa: CASSPGTSGGGLLDTQYF; CDR3nt: TGTGCCAGCAGCCCCGGGACTAGCGGGGGGGGTCTTTTAGATACGCAGTATTTT
j_gene: TRBJ1-5; d_gene: NA; v_gene: TRBV24-1; abundance: NA; CDR3aa: CATSDFRDLNSNQPQHF; CDR3nt: TGTGCCACCAGTGATTTTCGGGATCTTAATAGCAATCAGCCCCAGCATTTT
j_gene: TRBJ2-1; d_gene: NA; v_gene: TRBV9; abundance: many; CDR3aa: CASSVYGTNYNEQFF; CDR3nt: TGTGCCAGCAGCGTATACGGGACCAACTACAATGAGCAGTTCTTC
j_gene: TRBJ1-2; d_gene: NA; v_gene: TRBV27; abundance: many; CDR3aa: CASSLGGGDGYTF; CDR3nt: TGTGCCAGCAGTTTGGGGGGCGGGGATGGCTACACCTTC
j_gene: TRBJ2-7; d_gene: TRBD1; v_gene: TRBV4-3; abundance: many; CDR3aa: CASSVRTGAYEQYF; CDR3nt: TGCGCCAGCAGCGTAAGGACAGGAGCCTACGAGCAGTACTTC
j_gene: TRBJ1-6; d_gene: TRBD1; v_gene: TRBV6-6; abundance: many; CDR3aa: CASSYTGQGSPLHF; CDR3nt: TGTGCCAGCAGTTACACCGGACAGGGTTCACCCCTCCACTTT
j_gene: TRBJ1-3; d_gene: NA; v_gene: TRBV18; abundance: many; CDR3aa: CASSPEGFSGNTIYF; CDR3nt: TGTGCCAGCTCCCCTGAAGGCTTCTCTGGAAACACCATATATTTT
j_gene: TRBJ1-2; d_gene: NA; v_gene: TRBV7-9; abundance: NA; CDR3aa: CASSRSPGYGYTF; CDR3nt: TGTGCCAGCAGTCGATCCCCAGGCTATGGCTACACCTTC
j_gene: TRBJ2-4; d_gene: NA; v_gene: TRBV11-2; abundance: many; CDR3aa: CASHEGAKNIQYF; CDR3nt: TGTGCCAGCCACGAGGGAGCCAAAAACATTCAGTACTTC
j_gene: TRBJ2-4; d_gene: NA; v_gene: TRBV7-9; abundance: NA; CDR3aa: CASSLSAKNIQYF; CDR3nt: TGTGCCAGCAGCCTATCAGCCAAAAACATTCAGTACTTC
j_gene: TRBJ2-2; d_gene: NA; v_gene: TRBV20-1; abundance: many; CDR3aa: CSAPRTVNTGELFF; CDR3nt: TGCAGTGCTCCTCGGACTGTGAACACCGGGGAGCTGTTTTTT